This T cell receptor (beta chain) came from a study of CD8 T cells in ankylosing spondylitis. Whole-study results and caveats: The study looked at matched synovial fluid samples from ankylosing spondylitis patients. Disease-linked clones were reported to be significantly enriched there. Peripheral blood samples showed relatively rare disease-linked clones, and these clones were CD8+.

This clonotype was seen repeatedly, ten times or more. Its target is not known. Libraries of TCR beta came from quantitative 5'-RACE with molecular barcodes. In TCRdb, the 5' RACE reads were re-called with MiXCR into one record per CDR3 protein. Among more than 250,000 distinct CDR3 sequences listed, approximately 10% were seen once. Germline loops: CDR1 DFQATT, CDR2 SNEGSKA (reference sequence). The CDR3 has 14 residues. With V trimmed by 0 bases and J by 5 bases, 6 bases remained unmatched. The sequencing input was blood, either unsorted or a sorted T cell fraction (not recorded which). This clonotype was obtained from a female donor with ankylosing spondylitis or in good health (not recorded which). V is TRBV20-1 and J is TRBJ2-5; 7 bases map to TRBD1. CDR3 protein: CSAREQGRWETQYF. As DNA, the CDR3 is TGCAGTGCTAGAGAACAGGGGCGCTGGGAGACCCAGTACTTC.